This is a list of T cell receptor beta chains from one sample in a study of shared clonotypes between healthy human individuals. Sequencing was performed with immunoSEQ multiplex PCR; in TCRdb, only in-frame clones are kept and a portion is missing. Of some 1 million clones listed, 70% to 80% are singletons. Material for sequencing was memory CD4+ T cells sorted from blood. All receptors come from a man younger than 35 in good health. CDR3s include the opening cysteine and the closing phenylalanine or tryptophan. A D gene is named only where the DNA matches it firmly. Rows may omit the clone size; those that give it use once, few, many or a size class.

size	D	V	J	CDR3	DNA
NA	TRBD1	TRBV11-2	TRBJ2-7	CASSSTRDRYEQYF	TGTGCCAGCAGCTCCACGAGGGACAGGTACGAGCAGTACTTC
NA	TRBD2	TRBV18	TRBJ2-3	CASSPGREVAGVSDTQYF	TGTGCCAGCTCACCCGGCAGAGAAGTAGCGGGAGTTTCAGATACGCAGTATTTT
NA	NA	TRBV5-8	TRBJ2-7	CASSLGSAGFSIPYEQYF	TGTGCCAGCAGCTTGGGATCAGCGGGCTTCTCTATTCCCTACGAGCAGTACTTC
NA	TRBD1	TRBV25-1	TRBJ1-3	CASSGTGGLRNTIYF	TGTGCCAGCAGTGGAACAGGGGGCTTAAGGAACACCATATATTTT
NA	NA	TRBV29-1	TRBJ1-1	CSVGTGGGEAFF	TGCAGCGTGGGGACGGGTGGGGGTGAAGCTTTCTTT
NA	TRBD2	TRBV5-6	TRBJ2-2	CASSWGLAGPGELFF	TGTGCCAGCAGCTGGGGACTAGCGGGACCCGGGGAGCTGTTTTTT
NA	TRBD1	TRBV27	TRBJ2-7	CASRLRDSPYEQYF	TGTGCCAGCAGACTCCGGGACAGTCCCTACGAGCAGTACTTC
NA	TRBD2	TRBV6-1	TRBJ2-7	CASSEGTGTRRIEQYF	TGTGCCAGCAGTGAAGGCACCGGGACTAGAAGGATCGAGCAGTACTTC
NA	TRBD2	TRBV5-1	TRBJ2-7	CASSLAPGGTYEQYF	TGCGCCAGCAGCTTGGCCCCCGGGGGGACCTACGAGCAGTACTTC
once	NA	TRBV28	TRBJ1-1	CATGFGGKTEAFF	TGTGCCACCGGTTTTGGTGGGAAGACTGAAGCTTTCTTT
NA	NA	TRBV5-6	TRBJ2-7	CASSLGTVATYF	TGTGCCAGCAGCTTGGGGACAGTGGCGACGTACTTC